This TCR beta chain comes out of a study of early T cells in non-severe SARS-CoV-2 infection. TCRdb processed the 5' RACE reads anew with MiXCR; each CDR3 protein has one entry. The sample gives 100,000 to 130,000 distinct CDR3 sequences, 12% of which show up once; around 3.1% is in the top ten. This clonotype originated in an adult who was a healthcare worker with PCR-confirmed SARS-CoV-2 infection or an uninfected control (not recorded which). The specimen sequenced was whole blood.

As DNA, the CDR3 is TGCGCCAGCAGCTTGGTAGGGGGCGAGGGCAATCAGCCCCAGCATTTT. Its protein is CASSLVGGEGNQPQHF. The chain recombines TRBV5-1 with TRBJ1-5, with TRBD1 identical over 7 bases. Per the germline V gene, CDR1 is SGHRS and CDR2 is YFSETQ. The CDR3 has 16 residues. V lost 0 bases, J lost 2 bases, and 5 bases stayed unmatched.